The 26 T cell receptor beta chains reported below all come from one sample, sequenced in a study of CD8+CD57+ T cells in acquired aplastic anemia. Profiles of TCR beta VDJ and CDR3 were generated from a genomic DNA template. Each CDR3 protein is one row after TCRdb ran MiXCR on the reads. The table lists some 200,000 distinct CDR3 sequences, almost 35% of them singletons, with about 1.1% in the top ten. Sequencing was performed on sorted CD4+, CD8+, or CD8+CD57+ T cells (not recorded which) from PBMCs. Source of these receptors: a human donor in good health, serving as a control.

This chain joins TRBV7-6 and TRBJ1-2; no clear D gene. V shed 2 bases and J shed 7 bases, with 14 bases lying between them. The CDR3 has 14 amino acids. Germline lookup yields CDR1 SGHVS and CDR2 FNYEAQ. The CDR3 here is CASSLTSLTSGYTF. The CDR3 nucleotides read TGTGCCAGCAGCTTAACGTCCCTTACGAGTGGCTACACCTTC.

The CDR3 loop is CATSDRLAGVDTQYF. The DNA of the CDR3 is TGTGCCACCAGTGACAGGCTAGCGGGAGTAGATACGCAGTATTTT. J is TRBJ2-3 and V is TRBV24-1; 10 bases are shared with TRBD2. From germline, CDR1 is KGHDR and CDR2 SFDVKD. Trimming took 4 bases from V and 5 from J; bases not matched to a gene: 5. The CDR3 extends over 15 amino acids.

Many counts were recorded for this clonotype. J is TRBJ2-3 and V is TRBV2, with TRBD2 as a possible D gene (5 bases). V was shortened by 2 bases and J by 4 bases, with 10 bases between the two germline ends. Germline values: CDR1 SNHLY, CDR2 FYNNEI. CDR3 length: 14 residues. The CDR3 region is CASSEMVGADTQYF. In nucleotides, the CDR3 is TGTGCCAGCAGTGAAATGGTCGGGGCAGATACGCAGTATTTT. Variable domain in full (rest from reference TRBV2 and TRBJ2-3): EPEVTQTPSHQVTQMGQEVILRCVPISNHLYFYWYRQILGQKVEFLVSFYNNEISEKSEIFDDQFSVERPDGSNFTLKIRSTKLEDSAMYFCASSEMVGADTQYFGPGTRLTVL.

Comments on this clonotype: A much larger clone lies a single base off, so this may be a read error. This CDR3 is CASGLVGGYGYTF. The CDR3 DNA sequence: TGTGCCAGCGGTTTAGTAGGGGGCTATGGCTACACCTTC. The rearrangement links TRBV12-3 or TRBV12-4 to TRBJ1-2, with a tentative D call TRBD1 (6 bases). The CDR3 length is 13 residues.

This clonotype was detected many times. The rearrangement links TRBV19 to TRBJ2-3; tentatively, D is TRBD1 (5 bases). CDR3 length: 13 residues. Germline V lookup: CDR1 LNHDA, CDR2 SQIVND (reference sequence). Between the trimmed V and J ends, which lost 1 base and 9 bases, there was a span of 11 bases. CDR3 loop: CASSIVTQGTQYF. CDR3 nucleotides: TGTGCCAGTAGTATAGTTACCCAGGGCACGCAGTATTTT.

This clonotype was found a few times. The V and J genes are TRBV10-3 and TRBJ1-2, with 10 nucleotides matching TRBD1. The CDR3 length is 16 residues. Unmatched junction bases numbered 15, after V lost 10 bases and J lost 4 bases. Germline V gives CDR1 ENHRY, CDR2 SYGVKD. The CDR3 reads CASRPTGGVSSYGYTF. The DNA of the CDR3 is TGTGCCAGCAGACCGACAGGGGGCGTCTCTAGCTATGGCTACACCTTC.

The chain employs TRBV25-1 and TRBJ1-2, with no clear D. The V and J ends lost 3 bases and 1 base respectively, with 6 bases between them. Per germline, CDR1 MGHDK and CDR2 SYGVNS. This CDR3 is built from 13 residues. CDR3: CASSDGGNYGYTF. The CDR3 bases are TGTGCCAGCAGTGATGGCGGTAACTATGGCTACACCTTC.

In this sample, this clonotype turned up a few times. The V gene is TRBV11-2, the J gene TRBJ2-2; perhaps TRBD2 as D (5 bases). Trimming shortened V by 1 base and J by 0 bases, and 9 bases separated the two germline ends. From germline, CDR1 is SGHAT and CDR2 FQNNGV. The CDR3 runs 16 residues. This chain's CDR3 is CASSLVRGSNTGELFF. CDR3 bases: TGTGCCAGCAGCTTAGTACGGGGATCGAACACCGGGGAGCTGTTTTTT.

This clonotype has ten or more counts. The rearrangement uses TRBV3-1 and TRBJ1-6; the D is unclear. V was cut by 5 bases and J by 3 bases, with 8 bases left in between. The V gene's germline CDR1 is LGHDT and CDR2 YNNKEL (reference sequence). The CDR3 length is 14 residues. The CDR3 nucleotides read TGTGCCAGCAGCAGAAACAGCTATAATTCACCCCTCCACTTT. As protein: CASSRNSYNSPLHF.

The CDR3 coding sequence is TGTGCCAGCAGCTTAATCCCAGCGGGGAGCACAGATACGCAGTATTTT. Protein: CASSLIPAGSTDTQYF. The V gene is TRBV7-3, the J gene TRBJ2-3, with 7 bases fitting TRBD2. CDR1 SGHTA and CDR2 FQGTGA come from the germline V gene. Losses at the gene ends were 1 base for V and 0 bases for J; bases not matched to a gene: 4. The CDR3 runs 16 residues.

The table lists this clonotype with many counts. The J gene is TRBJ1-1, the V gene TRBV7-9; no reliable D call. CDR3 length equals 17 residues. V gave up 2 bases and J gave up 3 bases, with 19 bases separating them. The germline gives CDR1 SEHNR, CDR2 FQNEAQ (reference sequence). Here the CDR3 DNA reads TGTGCCAGCAGCTTACCGTCGCGGGAACTTGTTGACACTGAAGCTTTCTTT. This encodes CASSLPSRELVDTEAFF.

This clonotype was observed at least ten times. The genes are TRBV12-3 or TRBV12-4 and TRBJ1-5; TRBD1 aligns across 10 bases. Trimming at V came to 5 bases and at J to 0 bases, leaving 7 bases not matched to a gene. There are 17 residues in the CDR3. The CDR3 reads CASSPWTGGNSNQPQHF. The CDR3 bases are TGTGCCAGCAGTCCCTGGACAGGGGGAAATAGCAATCAGCCCCAGCATTTT.

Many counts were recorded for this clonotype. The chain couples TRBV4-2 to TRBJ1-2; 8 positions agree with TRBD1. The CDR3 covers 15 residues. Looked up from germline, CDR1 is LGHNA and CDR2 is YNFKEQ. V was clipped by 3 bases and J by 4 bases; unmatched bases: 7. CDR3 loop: CASSHITGTGYGYTF. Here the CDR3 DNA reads TGTGCCAGCAGCCACATCACCGGGACAGGCTATGGCTACACCTTC.

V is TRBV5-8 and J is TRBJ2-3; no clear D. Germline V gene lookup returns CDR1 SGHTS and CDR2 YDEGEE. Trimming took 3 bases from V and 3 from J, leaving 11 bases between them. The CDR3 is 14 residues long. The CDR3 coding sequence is TGTGCCAGCAGCTCTGATTGGAGAACAGATACGCAGTATTTT. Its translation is CASSSDWRTDTQYF.

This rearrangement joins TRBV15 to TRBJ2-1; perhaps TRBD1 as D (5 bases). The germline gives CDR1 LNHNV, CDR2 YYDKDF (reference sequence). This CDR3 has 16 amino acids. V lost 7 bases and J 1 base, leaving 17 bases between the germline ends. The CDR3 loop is CATNDLPTESYNEQFF. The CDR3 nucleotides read TGTGCCACCAATGACCTTCCGACAGAATCCTACAATGAGCAGTTCTTC.

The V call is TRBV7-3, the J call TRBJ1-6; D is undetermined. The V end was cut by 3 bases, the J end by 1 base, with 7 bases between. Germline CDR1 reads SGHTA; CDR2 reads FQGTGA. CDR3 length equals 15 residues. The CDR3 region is CASSFSGSYNSPLHF. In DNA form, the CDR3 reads TGTGCCAGCAGCTTTTCGGGGTCCTATAATTCACCCCTCCACTTT. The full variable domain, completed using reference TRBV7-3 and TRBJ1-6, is GAGVSQTPSNKVTEKGKYVELRCDPISGHTALYWYRQSLGQGPEFLIYFQGTGAADDSGLPNDRFFAVRPEGSVSTLKIQRTERGDSAVYLCASSFSGSYNSPLHFGNGTRLTVT.

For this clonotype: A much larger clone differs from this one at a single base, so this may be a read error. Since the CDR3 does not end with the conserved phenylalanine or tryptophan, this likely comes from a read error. The CDR3 nucleotides read TGCAGTGCTAGTCCGACGGAGAATAATGAAAAACTGTTTCTT. Amino acid sequence: CSASPTENNEKLFL. The chain uses TRBV20-1 and TRBJ1-4; D gene ambiguous. The CDR3 loop spans 14 amino acids. Per germline, CDR1 DFQATT and CDR2 SNEGSKA (reference sequence). V lost 3 bases and J 4 bases, leaving 12 bases between the germline ends.

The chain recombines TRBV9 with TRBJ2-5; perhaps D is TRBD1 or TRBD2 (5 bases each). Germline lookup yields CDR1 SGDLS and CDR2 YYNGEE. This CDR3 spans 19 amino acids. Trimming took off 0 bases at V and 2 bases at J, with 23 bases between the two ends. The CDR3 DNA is TGTGCCAGCAGCGTAGTGTTTCTGGGGACGAGCTCGAGGCAAGAGACCCAGTACTTC. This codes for CASSVVFLGTSSRQETQYF.

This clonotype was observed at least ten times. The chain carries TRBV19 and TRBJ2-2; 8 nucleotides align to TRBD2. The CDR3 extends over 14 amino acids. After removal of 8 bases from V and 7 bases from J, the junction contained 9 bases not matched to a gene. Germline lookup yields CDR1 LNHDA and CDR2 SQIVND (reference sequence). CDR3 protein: CASQNRGGSGELFF. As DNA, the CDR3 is TGTGCCAGTCAAAACCGGGGGGGAAGCGGGGAGCTGTTTTTT.

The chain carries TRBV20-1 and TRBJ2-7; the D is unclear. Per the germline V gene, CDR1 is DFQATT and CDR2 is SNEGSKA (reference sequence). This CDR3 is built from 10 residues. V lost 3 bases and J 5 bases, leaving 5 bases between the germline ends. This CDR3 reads CSARGNEQYF. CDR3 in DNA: TGCAGTGCTAGGGGAAACGAGCAGTACTTC.

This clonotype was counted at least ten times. CDR3 nucleotides: TGTGCCAGCAGAAAAGTAGCCCCAGAGACCCAGTACTTC. Protein: CASRKVAPETQYF. This chain uses TRBV2 with TRBJ2-5, with D hard to call. Trimming removed 6 bases from V and 4 bases from J, with 12 bases in between. This CDR3 region has 13 residues. CDR1 and CDR2 from the germline V gene are SNHLY and FYNNEI.

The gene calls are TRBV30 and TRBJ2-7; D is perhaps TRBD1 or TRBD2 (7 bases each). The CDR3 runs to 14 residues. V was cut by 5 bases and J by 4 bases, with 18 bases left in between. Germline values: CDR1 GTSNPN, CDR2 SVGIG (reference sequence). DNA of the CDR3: TGTGCCTGGGCGGCCCAGGGGGGGGCGTACGAGCAGTACTTC. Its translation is CAWAAQGGAYEQYF.

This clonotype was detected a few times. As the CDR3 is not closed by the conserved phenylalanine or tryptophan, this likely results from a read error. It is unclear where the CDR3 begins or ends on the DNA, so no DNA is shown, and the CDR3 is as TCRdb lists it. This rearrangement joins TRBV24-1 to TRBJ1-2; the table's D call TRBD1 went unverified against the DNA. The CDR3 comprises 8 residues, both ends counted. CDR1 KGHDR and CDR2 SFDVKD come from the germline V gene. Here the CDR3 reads CATSGPGA.

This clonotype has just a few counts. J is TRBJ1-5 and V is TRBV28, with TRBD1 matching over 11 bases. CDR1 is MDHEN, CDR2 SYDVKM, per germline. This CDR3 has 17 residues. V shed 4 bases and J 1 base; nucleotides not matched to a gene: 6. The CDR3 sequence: CASSSGQGATSNQPQHF. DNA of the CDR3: TGTGCCAGCAGTTCCGGACAGGGGGCTACAAGCAATCAGCCCCAGCATTTT. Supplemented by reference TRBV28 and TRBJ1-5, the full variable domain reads DVKVTQSSRYLVKRTGEKVFLECVQDMDHENMFWYRQDPGLGLRLIYFSYDVKMKEKGDIPEGYSVSREKKERFSLILESASTNQTSMYLCASSSGQGATSNQPQHFGDGTRLSIL.

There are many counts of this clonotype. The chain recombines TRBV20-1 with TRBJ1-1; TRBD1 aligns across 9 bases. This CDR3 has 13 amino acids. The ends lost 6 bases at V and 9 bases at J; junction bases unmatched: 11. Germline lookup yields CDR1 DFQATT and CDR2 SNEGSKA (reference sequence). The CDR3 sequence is CSALQGAEGKAFF. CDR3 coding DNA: TGCAGTGCCTTACAGGGGGCGGAGGGGAAAGCTTTCTTT.

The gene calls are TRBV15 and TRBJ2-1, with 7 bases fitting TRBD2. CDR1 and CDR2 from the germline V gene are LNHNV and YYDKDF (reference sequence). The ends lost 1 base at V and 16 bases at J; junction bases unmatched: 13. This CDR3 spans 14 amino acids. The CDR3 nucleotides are TGTGCCACCAGCAGAGCGGACCCAGCTAGCGGACATTTCTTC. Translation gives CATSRADPASGHFF.